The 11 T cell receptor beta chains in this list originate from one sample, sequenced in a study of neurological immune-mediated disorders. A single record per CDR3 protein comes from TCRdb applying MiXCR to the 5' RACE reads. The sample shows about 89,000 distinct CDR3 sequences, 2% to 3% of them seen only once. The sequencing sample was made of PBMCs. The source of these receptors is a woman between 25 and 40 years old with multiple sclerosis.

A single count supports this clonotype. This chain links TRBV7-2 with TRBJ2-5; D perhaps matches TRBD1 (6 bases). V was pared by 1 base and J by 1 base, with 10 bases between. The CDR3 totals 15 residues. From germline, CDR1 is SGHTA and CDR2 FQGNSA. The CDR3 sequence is CASSLDGQSQETQYF. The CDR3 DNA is TGTGCCAGCAGCTTAGACGGACAGAGCCAAGAGACCCAGTACTTC.

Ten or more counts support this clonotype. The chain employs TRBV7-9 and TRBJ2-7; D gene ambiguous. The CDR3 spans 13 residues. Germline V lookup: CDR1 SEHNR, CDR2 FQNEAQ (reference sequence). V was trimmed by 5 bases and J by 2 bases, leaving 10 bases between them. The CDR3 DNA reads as TGTGCCAGCAGCCCGGACCGTCCCTACGAGCAGTACTTC. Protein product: CASSPDRPYEQYF.

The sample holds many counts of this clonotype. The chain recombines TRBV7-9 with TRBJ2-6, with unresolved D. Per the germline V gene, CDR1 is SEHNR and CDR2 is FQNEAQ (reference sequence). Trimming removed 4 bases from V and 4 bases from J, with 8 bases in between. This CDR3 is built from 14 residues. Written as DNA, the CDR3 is TGTGCCAGCAGCTCTATCACCGGGGCCAACGTCCTGACTTTC. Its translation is CASSSITGANVLTF.

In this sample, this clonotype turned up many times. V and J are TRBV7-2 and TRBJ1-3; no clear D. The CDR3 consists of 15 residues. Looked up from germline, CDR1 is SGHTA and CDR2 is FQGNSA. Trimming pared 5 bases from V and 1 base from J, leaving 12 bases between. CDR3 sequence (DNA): TGTGCCAGCAGCCGTAACCAGTTGTCTGGAAACACCATATATTTT. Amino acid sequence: CASSRNQLSGNTIYF. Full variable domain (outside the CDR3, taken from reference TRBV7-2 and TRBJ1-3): GAGVSQSPSNKVTEKGKDVELRCDPISGHTALYWYRQSLGQGLEFLIYFQGNSAPDKSGLPSDRFSAERTGGSVSTLTIQRTQQEDSAVYLCASSRNQLSGNTIYFGEGSWLTVV.

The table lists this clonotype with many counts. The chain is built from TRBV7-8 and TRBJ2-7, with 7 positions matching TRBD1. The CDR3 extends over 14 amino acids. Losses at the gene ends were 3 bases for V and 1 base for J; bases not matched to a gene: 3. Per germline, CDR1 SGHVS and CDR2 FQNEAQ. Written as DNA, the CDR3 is TGTGCCAGCAGCTTTCCGGGACAGTCCTACGAGCAGTACTTC. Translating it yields CASSFPGQSYEQYF.

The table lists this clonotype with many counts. The CDR3 DNA reads as TGTGCCACCAGCAGAGATATAGGAGAATCACCCCTCCACTTT. It is translated as CATSRDIGESPLHF. This chain connects TRBV15 to TRBJ1-6; D unresolved. Germline CDR1 reads LNHNV; CDR2 reads YYDKDF (reference sequence). The CDR3 extends over 14 amino acids. Trimming removed 0 bases from V and 10 bases from J, with 10 bases in between. The full variable domain, in which reference TRBV15 and TRBJ1-6 provide the parts outside the CDR3, is DAMVIQNPRYQVTQFGKPVTLSCSQTLNHNVMYWYQQKSSQAPKLLFHYYDKDFNNEADTPDNFQSRRPNTSFCFLDIRSPGLGDTAMYLCATSRDIGESPLHFGNGTRLTVT.

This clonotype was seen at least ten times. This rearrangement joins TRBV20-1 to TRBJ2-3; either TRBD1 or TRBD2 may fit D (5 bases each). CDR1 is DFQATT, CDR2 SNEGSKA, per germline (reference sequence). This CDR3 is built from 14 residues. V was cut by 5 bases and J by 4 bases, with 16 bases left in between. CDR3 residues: CSAGLGERPDTQYF. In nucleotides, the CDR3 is TGCAGTGCTGGACTGGGGGAGCGGCCAGATACGCAGTATTTT.

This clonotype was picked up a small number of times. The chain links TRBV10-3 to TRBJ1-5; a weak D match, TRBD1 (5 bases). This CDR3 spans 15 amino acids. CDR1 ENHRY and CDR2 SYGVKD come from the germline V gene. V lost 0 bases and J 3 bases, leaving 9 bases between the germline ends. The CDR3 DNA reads TGTGCCATCAGTGAGTCCCCAGGGTCCAATCAGCCCCAGCATTTT. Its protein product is CAISESPGSNQPQHF.

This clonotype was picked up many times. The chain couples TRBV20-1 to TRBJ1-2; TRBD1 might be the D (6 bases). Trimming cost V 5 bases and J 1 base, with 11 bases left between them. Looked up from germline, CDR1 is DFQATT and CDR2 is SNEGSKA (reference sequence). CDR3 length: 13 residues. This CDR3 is CSAPKGVNYGYTF. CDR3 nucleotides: TGCAGTGCTCCCAAGGGGGTTAACTATGGCTACACCTTC.

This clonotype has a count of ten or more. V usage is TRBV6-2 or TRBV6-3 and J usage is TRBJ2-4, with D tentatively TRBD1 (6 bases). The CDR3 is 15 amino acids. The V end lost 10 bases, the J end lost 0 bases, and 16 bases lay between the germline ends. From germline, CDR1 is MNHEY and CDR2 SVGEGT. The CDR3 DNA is TGTGCCACCAGGGACACCAGACTAGCCAAAAACATTCAGTACTTC. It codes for CATRDTRLAKNIQYF.

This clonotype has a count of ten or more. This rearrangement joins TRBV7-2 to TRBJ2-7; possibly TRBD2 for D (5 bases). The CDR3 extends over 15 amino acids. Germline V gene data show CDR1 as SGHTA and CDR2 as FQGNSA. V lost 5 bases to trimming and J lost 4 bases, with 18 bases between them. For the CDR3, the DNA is TGTGCCAGCAGCACCAGCGACCGGGAAGGTTACGAGCAGTACTTC. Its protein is CASSTSDREGYEQYF.